This T cell receptor beta chain was sequenced during a study of PD-L1 blockade in urothelial cancer. Study overall: Male patients with bladder-origin urothelial cancer numbered about 85% of the 29.

The time point is: pretreatment peripheral blood. The number of samples from each patient was between 1 and 8, taken pretreatment and on-treatment. The assay was immunoSEQ multiplex PCR, and TCRdb's table has in-frame clones only and misses some. The table records 130,000 or so clones, less than 85% of them present only once. The origin of this receptor is a man aged 45 to 65 with urothelial cancer. The sample in question was PBMCs, obtained around atezolizumab (anti-PD-L1) treatment.

DNA of the CDR3: TGTGCCAGCTCACCAGGGGAGGACTATGGCTACACCTTC. This translates into CASSPGEDYGYTF. The chain couples TRBV18 to TRBJ1-2; the D is unclear. Germline-derived CDR1 and CDR2 are KGHSH and LQKENI. The V end was cut by 2 bases, the J end by 3 bases, with 7 bases between. The CDR3 runs to 13 residues.